This TCR beta chain originates from a study of graft-versus-host responses after intestinal transplantation. V trimming: 8 bases; J trimming: 4 bases; junction bases outside the gene matches: 6. Germline V gene data show CDR1 as MRHNA and CDR2 as SNTAGT. This CDR3 has 15 residues. Profiled with immunoSEQ multiplex PCR; TCRdb holds only in-frame clones, not every one. This sample has some 55,000 clones, with more than 80% found just once. This clone occurred once. This TCR was sampled from a human patient who received an intestinal transplant, so some T cells may come from the graft donor. The sample consisted of PBMCs, taken roughly 680 days after intestinal transplant. This sequence joins TRBV6-4 and TRBJ2-3; 13 nucleotides line up with TRBD2. CDR3 nucleotides: TGTGCCAGCCGAAGGACTAGCGGGGGTTCAGATACGCAGTATTTT. It translates to CASRRTSGGSDTQYF.